This TCR beta chain derives from a study of cytomegalovirus exposure and HLA in healthy donors. Overall study findings and caveats: Researchers reported from a later analysis that most CMV-associated TCR beta chains appeared HLA-restricted. Productive status was seen about 87% or about 30% of the time for most TCR beta V segments in an earlier analysis. Across donors, presence/absence analyses took sequencing depth to be roughly uniform.

The germline V gene encodes CDR1 SGHRS and CDR2 YFSETQ. The CDR3 has 15 amino acids. V was cut by 2 bases and J by 7 bases, with 15 bases left in between. For this clone: Its cognate antigen is unknown.

It was with 60 Vbeta and 13 Jbeta primers that the PCR ran. Under the authors' procedure: Later, an analysis found about 80 million unique TCR beta chains, and approximately 10 million of these were shared. The table came from immunoSEQ multiplex PCR; TCRdb's copy has only in-frame clones and leaves some out. The V and J calls and clone size were taken over from that table, and D and trimming were inferred from the DNA. The sample yields 150,000 or so clones, about 83% seen once. The sample comprised PBMCs. The chain uses TRBV5-1 and TRBJ2-2; D is perhaps TRBD1 (6 bases). The source of this sequence is a woman in her forties in good health and CMV-seronegative. CDR3 bases: TGCGCCAGCAGCTTACCGGGACAAGTGGGCGGGGAGCTGTTTTTT. It is translated as CASSLPGQVGGELFF.